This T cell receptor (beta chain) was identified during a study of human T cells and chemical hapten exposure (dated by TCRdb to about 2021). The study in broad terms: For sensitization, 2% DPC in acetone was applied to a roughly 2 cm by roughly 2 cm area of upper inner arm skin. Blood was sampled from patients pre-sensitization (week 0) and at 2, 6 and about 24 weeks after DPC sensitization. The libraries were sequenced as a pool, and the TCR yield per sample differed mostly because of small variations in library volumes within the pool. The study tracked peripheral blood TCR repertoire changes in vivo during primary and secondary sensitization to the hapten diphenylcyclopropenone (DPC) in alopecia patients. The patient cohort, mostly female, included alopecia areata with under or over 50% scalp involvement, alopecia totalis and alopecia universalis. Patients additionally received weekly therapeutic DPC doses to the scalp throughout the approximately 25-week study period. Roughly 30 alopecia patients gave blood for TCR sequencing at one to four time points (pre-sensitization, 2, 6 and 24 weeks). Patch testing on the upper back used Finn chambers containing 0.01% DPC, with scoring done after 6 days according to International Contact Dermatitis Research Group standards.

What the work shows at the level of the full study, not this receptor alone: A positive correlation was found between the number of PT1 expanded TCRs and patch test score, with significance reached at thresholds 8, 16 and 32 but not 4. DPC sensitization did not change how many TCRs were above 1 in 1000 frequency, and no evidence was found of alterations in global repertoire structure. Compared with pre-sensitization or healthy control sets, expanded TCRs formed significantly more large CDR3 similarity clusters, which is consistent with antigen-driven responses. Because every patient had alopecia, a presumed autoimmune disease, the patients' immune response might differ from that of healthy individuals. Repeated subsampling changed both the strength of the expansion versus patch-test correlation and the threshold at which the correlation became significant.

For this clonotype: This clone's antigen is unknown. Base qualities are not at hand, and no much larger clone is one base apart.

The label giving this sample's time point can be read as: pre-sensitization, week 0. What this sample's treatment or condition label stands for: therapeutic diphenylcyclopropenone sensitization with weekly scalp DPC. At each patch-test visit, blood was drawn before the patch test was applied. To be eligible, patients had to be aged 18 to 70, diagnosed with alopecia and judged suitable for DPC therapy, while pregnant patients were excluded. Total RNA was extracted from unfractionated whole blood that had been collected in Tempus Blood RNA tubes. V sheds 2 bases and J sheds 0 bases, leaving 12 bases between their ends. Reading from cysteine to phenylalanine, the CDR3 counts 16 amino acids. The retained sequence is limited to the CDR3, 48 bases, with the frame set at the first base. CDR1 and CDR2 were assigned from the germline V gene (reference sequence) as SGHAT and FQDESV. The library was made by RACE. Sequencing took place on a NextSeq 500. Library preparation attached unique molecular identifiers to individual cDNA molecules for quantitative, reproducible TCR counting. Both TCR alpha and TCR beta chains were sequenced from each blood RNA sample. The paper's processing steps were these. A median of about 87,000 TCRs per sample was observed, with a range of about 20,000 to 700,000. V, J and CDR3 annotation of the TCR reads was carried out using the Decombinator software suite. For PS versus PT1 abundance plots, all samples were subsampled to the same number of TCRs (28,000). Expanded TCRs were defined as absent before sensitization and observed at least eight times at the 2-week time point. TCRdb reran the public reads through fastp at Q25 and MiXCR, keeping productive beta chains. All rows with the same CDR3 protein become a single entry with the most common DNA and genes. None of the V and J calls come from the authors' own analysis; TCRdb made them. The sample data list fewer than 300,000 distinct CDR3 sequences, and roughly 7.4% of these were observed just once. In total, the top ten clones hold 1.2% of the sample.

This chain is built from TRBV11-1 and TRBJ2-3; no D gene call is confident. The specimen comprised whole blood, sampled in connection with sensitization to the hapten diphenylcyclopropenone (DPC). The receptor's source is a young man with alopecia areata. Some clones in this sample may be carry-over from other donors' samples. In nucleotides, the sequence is TGTGCCAGCAGCTTACGTTCCTGGGCTAGCACAGATACGCAGTATTTT. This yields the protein CASSLRSWASTDTQYF.